This T cell receptor (beta chain) originates from a study of control samples from healthy donors and cancer patients (TCRdb year 2020). The library was produced with the immunoSEQ multiplex PCR assay. TCRdb re-hosts the immuneACCESS table, in-frame sequences only. Its copies lack some clones; in the studies checked, an unresolved V gene accounts for under half of them, and the cause for the rest is not known. This sample has some 90,000 clones in its table, and roughly 89% of those were observed once. In total, the top ten clones hold 7.6% of the sample. As encoded in the germline V gene, CDR1 is SQVTM while CDR2 is ANQGSEA. Trimming costs V 5 bases and J 3 bases, and their ends lie 8 bases apart. Counted from cysteine to phenylalanine, this CDR3 has 12 amino acids. Of the read, only the CDR3 DNA is kept; its 36 bases are in frame from base 1. Comments on this clone: Its antigen is not yet known. Base qualities are not at hand, and no much larger clone is one base apart.

The chain is made from TRBV29-1 and TRBJ1-3, with the D gene not clear enough to name. This sequence was found in a woman between 55 and 75 years old in good health. Input material: blood. The base sequence is TGCAGCGTTCCAGGTATTGGAAACACCATATATTTT. This codes for CSVPGIGNTIYF.